Shown below are 27 T cell receptor beta chains from a single sample sequenced in a study of T cell repertoires in cytomegalovirus infection. TCRdb passed the reads through MiXCR, listing each CDR3 protein once. The repertoire includes about 740,000 distinct CDR3 sequences, roughly a third of them detected once, and roughly 2.9% sits in the top ten. Sequencing was done on a sample of PBMCs. The receptors originated from a human donor in good health (CMV status not recorded). Some clones in this sample may be carry-over from other donors' samples.

This clonotype was counted only a few times. The genes are TRBV7-2 and TRBJ2-1; D may be TRBD2 (6 bases). The V end lost 6 bases, the J end lost 8 bases, and 17 bases lay between the germline ends. The CDR3 loop spans 14 amino acids. Germline CDR1 is SGHTA and CDR2 is FQGNSA. The DNA for the CDR3 is TGTGCCAGCAGGTTGGGAGGCCAGGTCCATGAGCAGTTCTTC. This encodes CASRLGGQVHEQFF.

This clonotype was detected many times. The chain links TRBV7-2 to TRBJ2-2; 7 bases map to TRBD2. The CDR3 has 17 amino acids. CDR1 is SGHTA, CDR2 FQGNSA, per germline. V lost 1 base to trimming and J lost 2 bases; unmatched junction nucleotides: 7. CDR3 region: CASSLVRASGNTGELFF. Here the CDR3 DNA reads TGTGCCAGCAGCTTAGTCCGGGCTAGCGGCAACACCGGGGAGCTGTTTTTT.

This clonotype showed up many times. One end of the junction fails to match germline, which may point to a read error. The V call is TRBV12-3 or TRBV12-4, the J call TRBJ2-2; no definite D call. The CDR3 has 13 amino acids. DNA of the CDR3: TGTGCCAGCCCGGGTCCGAAGACCGGGGAGCTGTTTTTT. Translation: CASPGPKTGELFF.

The genes are TRBV27 and TRBJ1-4; D is ambiguous. This CDR3 has 14 amino acids. Trimming cost V 6 bases and J 4 bases, with 12 bases left between them. CDR1 is MNHEY, CDR2 SMNVEV, per germline (reference sequence). The CDR3 coding sequence is TGTGCCAGCAGCAGCCTAACCCGTAATGAAAAACTGTTTTTT. Protein product: CASSSLTRNEKLFF. Looking up the rest from reference TRBV27 and TRBJ1-4 gives the full variable domain: EAQVTQNPRYLITVTGKKLTVTCSQNMNHEYMSWYRQDPGLGLRQIYYSMNVEVTDKGDVPEGYKVSRKEKRNFPLILESPSPNQTSLYFCASSSLTRNEKLFFGSGTQLSVL.

The chain recombines TRBV7-9 with TRBJ2-5, with 9 bases fitting TRBD2. The CDR3 runs 16 residues. V gave up 0 bases and J gave up 5 bases; unmatched junction bases: 7. CDR1 is SEHNR and CDR2 is FQNEAQ in the germline V gene (reference sequence). The CDR3 DNA follows: TGTGCCAGCAGCTTAGCGGCTAGCGGGATGGGTGAGACCCAGTACTTC. Translating gives CASSLAASGMGETQYF.

The chain employs TRBV5-1 and TRBJ2-7; 8 bases are shared with TRBD1. The CDR3 loop spans 15 amino acids. Germline V CDR1 and CDR2: SGHRS, YFSETQ. V was clipped by 4 bases and J by 0 bases; unmatched bases: 6. CDR3 residues: CASSQTGGTSYEQYF. The CDR3, as DNA: TGCGCCAGCAGCCAAACAGGGGGTACCTCCTACGAGCAGTACTTC.

J is TRBJ1-5 and V is TRBV28; a weak D match, TRBD1 (6 bases). Germline CDR1 MDHEN, CDR2 SYDVKM. V was trimmed by 5 bases and J by 7 bases, leaving 15 bases between them. The CDR3 sequence is 14 residues long. CDR3: CASSLTGGAQPQHF. The CDR3, as DNA: TGTGCCAGCAGTCTGACAGGTGGTGCGCAGCCCCAGCATTTT. Together with reference TRBV28 and TRBJ1-5, the CDR3 gives the full variable domain: DVKVTQSSRYLVKRTGEKVFLECVQDMDHENMFWYRQDPGLGLRLIYFSYDVKMKEKGDIPEGYSVSREKKERFSLILESASTNQTSMYLCASSLTGGAQPQHFGDGTRLSIL.

This clonotype was counted at least ten times. The V and J genes are TRBV20-1 and TRBJ2-1, with D uncertain. Germline V gene data show CDR1 as DFQATT and CDR2 as SNEGSKA (reference sequence). The CDR3 consists of 14 residues. V was cut by 6 bases and J by 6 bases, with 18 bases left in between. The CDR3 region is CSASRVIAGNEQFF. The CDR3 coding sequence is TGCAGTGCCAGCCGGGTGATAGCAGGCAATGAGCAGTTCTTC.

This clonotype has a count of ten or more. This chain links TRBV7-2 with TRBJ1-5; no firm D call. Germline V gene sequence: CDR1 SGHTA, CDR2 FQGNSA. This CDR3 spans 16 amino acids. Trimming stripped 1 base from V and 5 bases from J, with 15 bases between. This chain's CDR3 is CASSLGLGQGYQPQHF. The CDR3 DNA reads TGTGCCAGCAGCTTAGGTTTAGGGCAAGGTTATCAGCCCCAGCATTTT. Together with reference TRBV7-2 and TRBJ1-5, the CDR3 gives the full variable domain: GAGVSQSPSNKVTEKGKDVELRCDPISGHTALYWYRQSLGQGLEFLIYFQGNSAPDKSGLPSDRFSAERTGGSVSTLTIQRTQQEDSAVYLCASSLGLGQGYQPQHFGDGTRLSIL.

V gene TRBV27 combines with J gene TRBJ1-4; no firm D call. V lost 0 bases to trimming and J lost 10 bases, with 12 bases between them. The CDR3 length is 14 residues. Germline V gene data show CDR1 as MNHEY and CDR2 as SMNVEV (reference sequence). CDR3 nucleotide sequence: TGTGCCAGCAGTTTATCCCCCCTAGTCGGAAAACTGTTTTTT. This encodes CASSLSPLVGKLFF.

This clonotype was seen at least ten times. V and J are TRBV7-6 and TRBJ1-5, with D possibly being TRBD1 (6 bases). CDR1 and CDR2 (germline): SGHVS, FNYEAQ. V was cut by 4 bases and J by 5 bases, with 15 bases left in between. The CDR3 extends over 15 amino acids. DNA for the CDR3: TGTGCCAGCAGCTCCCAGGGGAGGTGGGATCAGCCCCAGCATTTT. As protein: CASSSQGRWDQPQHF.

This chain uses TRBV5-4 with TRBJ2-5; D ambiguous. Trimming removed 5 bases at V and 2 bases at J, with 19 bases between. Germline V gene lookup returns CDR1 SGHNT and CDR2 YYREEE (reference sequence). The CDR3 is made up of 16 amino acids. Here the CDR3 reads CASSLGMAWIQETQYF. The CDR3 DNA reads as TGTGCCAGCAGTCTGGGCATGGCCTGGATACAAGAGACCCAGTACTTC.

This clonotype has at least ten counts. This chain links TRBV7-6 with TRBJ1-4; D may be TRBD1 (5 bases). Germline values: CDR1 SGHVS, CDR2 FNYEAQ. With 1 base removed from V and 6 bases from J, the gap between germline ends came to 12 bases. The CDR3 is made up of 15 amino acids. The CDR3 region has the DNA TGTGCCAGCAGCTTAGAGGGGCGCGAACATGAAAAACTGTTTTTT. Its translation: CASSLEGREHEKLFF.

The chain carries TRBV27 and TRBJ2-7, with D possibly matching TRBD1 (6 bases). Per germline, CDR1 MNHEY and CDR2 SMNVEV (reference sequence). This CDR3 is built from 13 residues. Trimming removed 0 bases from V and 7 bases from J, with 10 bases in between. DNA for the CDR3: TGTGCCAGCAGTTTATCAGGGGGTGCGGAGCAGTACTTC. As protein: CASSLSGGAEQYF.

The rearrangement links TRBV28 to TRBJ1-5, with D perhaps TRBD1 (5 bases). Trimming took 5 bases from V and 4 from J, leaving 18 bases between them. CDR3 size: 16 residues. In germline, CDR1 is MDHEN, CDR2 SYDVKM. CDR3 DNA: TGTGCCAGCAGTGGACCCTCAGGGATGGGGAATCAGCCCCAGCATTTT. This encodes CASSGPSGMGNQPQHF.

V is TRBV6-1 and J is TRBJ2-6; 11 bases map to TRBD1. Trimming cost V 8 bases and J 2 bases; bases outside gene matches: 8. CDR3 length: 17 amino acids. CDR1 MNHNS and CDR2 SASEGT come from the germline V gene. CDR3 sequence: CASSSGQGVTGANVLTF. CDR3 bases: TGTGCCAGCTCCTCGGGACAGGGGGTTACTGGGGCCAACGTCCTGACTTTC.

This clonotype came up a few times. V usage is TRBV28 and J usage is TRBJ2-3, with 8 bases identical to TRBD2. CDR3 length equals 17 residues. With 5 bases clipped from V and 2 bases from J, the junction kept 12 bases outside the gene matches. Germline-derived CDR1 and CDR2 are MDHEN and SYDVKM. CDR3 sequence (DNA): TGTGCCAGCAGTATCCGATTAGCGGGAACCTTCACAGATACGCAGTATTTT. Protein: CASSIRLAGTFTDTQYF.

This clonotype showed up many times. CDR3 nucleotide sequence: TGTGCCAGCAGATCAGGGGCTGAAGCTTTCTTT. It specifies CASRSGAEAFF. This chain links TRBV7-2 with TRBJ1-1; D perhaps matches TRBD1 (6 bases). The CDR3 has 11 residues. V gave up 6 bases and J gave up 6 bases, with 8 bases separating them. The germline V gene encodes CDR1 SGHTA and CDR2 FQGNSA.

This clonotype appeared a few times. Here the CDR3 DNA reads TGTGCCAGCAGTACCGGGGCGGGCGGGCAACTGTTTTTT. Translated, it gives CASSTGAGGQLFF. The rearrangement uses TRBV27 and TRBJ1-4, with D tentatively TRBD1 (5 bases). V dropped 5 bases and J dropped 12 bases, with 16 bases sitting between them. Germline lookup yields CDR1 MNHEY and CDR2 SMNVEV (reference sequence). The CDR3 has 13 amino acids.

V usage is TRBV20-1 and J usage is TRBJ2-5, with D tentatively TRBD1 (6 bases). The CDR3 runs to 16 residues. V lost 0 bases, J lost 2 bases, and 16 bases lay in between. Germline loops: CDR1 DFQATT, CDR2 SNEGSKA (reference sequence). The CDR3 nucleotides read TGCAGTGCTAGAGATTATTGGGACACCAATCAAGAGACCCAGTACTTC. This sequence encodes CSARDYWDTNQETQYF.

This clonotype was counted only a few times. The CDR3 DNA reads as TGTGCCAGTACCGGAACCGGGACAGGGGACCGCCTGAATCAGCCCCAGCATTTT. Residues: CASTGTGTGDRLNQPQHF. V and J are TRBV19 and TRBJ1-5; 10 nucleotides match TRBD1. Germline assignment: CDR1 LNHDA and CDR2 SQIVND (reference sequence). The CDR3 totals 18 residues. The V and J ends lost 7 bases and 4 bases, in that order; junction bases with no gene match: 16.

This clonotype was picked up a small number of times. The chain employs TRBV6-6 and TRBJ2-2; 15 nucleotides align to TRBD2. The germline V gene has CDR1 MNHNY and CDR2 SVGAGI (reference sequence). This CDR3 has 17 residues. V was clipped by 6 bases and J by 3 bases; unmatched bases: 5. The CDR3 protein is CASRGTSGGPYTGELFF. The CDR3 DNA sequence: TGTGCCAGCAGGGGGACTAGCGGGGGGCCCTACACCGGGGAGCTGTTTTTT.

The chain links TRBV19 to TRBJ1-4; D is undetermined. Germline values: CDR1 LNHDA, CDR2 SQIVND (reference sequence). The CDR3 consists of 14 residues. Trimming cost V 5 bases and J 8 bases, with 15 bases left between them. The CDR3 DNA reads TGTGCCAGTAGTTTTCGGGAGCCTCGAGAAAAACTGTTTTTT. Amino acids: CASSFREPREKLFF.

The V and J genes are TRBV7-2 and TRBJ2-1, with a possible D match to TRBD1 (6 bases). The CDR3 runs 19 residues. Germline V gene data show CDR1 as SGHTA and CDR2 as FQGNSA. V lost 0 bases to trimming and J lost 4 bases, with 22 bases between them. CDR3 DNA: TGTGCCAGCAGCTTAGCGCTGGGTGGGGGCGCAGGGGCTTACAATGAGCAGTTCTTC. This codes for CASSLALGGGAGAYNEQFF. The whole variable domain, filled in from reference TRBV7-2 and TRBJ2-1, reads GAGVSQSPSNKVTEKGKDVELRCDPISGHTALYWYRQSLGQGLEFLIYFQGNSAPDKSGLPSDRFSAERTGGSVSTLTIQRTQQEDSAVYLCASSLALGGGAGAYNEQFFGPGTRLTVL.

In its sample, this clonotype was seen a few times. This chain links TRBV7-6 with TRBJ2-1; 8 bases align to TRBD2. Germline CDR1 SGHVS, CDR2 FNYEAQ. Trimming cost V 3 bases and J 5 bases; bases outside gene matches: 12. This CDR3 is 17 amino acids long. CDR3 sequence: CASSFFGGGPGDNEQFF. The CDR3 DNA follows: TGTGCCAGCAGCTTCTTCGGCGGGGGGCCGGGGGACAATGAGCAGTTCTTC.

CDR3 bases: TGTGCCACCAGTGATTTGCAATCAAGGGATGGCTACACCTTC. Encoded protein: CATSDLQSRDGYTF. This sequence joins TRBV24-1 and TRBJ1-2; D ambiguous. Per the germline V gene, CDR1 is KGHDR and CDR2 is SFDVKD. The germline V and J ends were trimmed by 0 bases and 6 bases, with 10 bases remaining between them. This CDR3 comprises 14 residues.

V and J are TRBV11-2 and TRBJ2-1; 7 bases are a match to TRBD2. CDR1 is SGHAT, CDR2 FQNNGV, per germline. V trimming: 1 base; J trimming: 6 bases; junction bases outside the gene matches: 9. CDR3 size: 16 residues. In DNA form, the CDR3 reads TGTGCCAGCAGCTTAGTTGGTAGCGGGCCGGCCAATGAGCAGTTCTTC. Its protein is CASSLVGSGPANEQFF.